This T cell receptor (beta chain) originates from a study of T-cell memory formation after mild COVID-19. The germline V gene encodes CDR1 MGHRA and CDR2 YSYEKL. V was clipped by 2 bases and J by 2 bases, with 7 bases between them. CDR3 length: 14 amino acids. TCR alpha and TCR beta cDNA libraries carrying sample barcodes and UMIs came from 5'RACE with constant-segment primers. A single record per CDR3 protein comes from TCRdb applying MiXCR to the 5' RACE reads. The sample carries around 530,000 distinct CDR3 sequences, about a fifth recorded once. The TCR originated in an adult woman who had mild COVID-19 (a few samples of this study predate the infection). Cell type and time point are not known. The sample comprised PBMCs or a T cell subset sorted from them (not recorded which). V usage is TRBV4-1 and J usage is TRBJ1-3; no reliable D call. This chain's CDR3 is CASSQSRTGNTIYF. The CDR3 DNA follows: TGCGCCAGCAGCCAATCCCGGACTGGAAACACCATATATTTT.